This T cell receptor (beta chain) was captured in a study of Ad26.COV2.S vaccination and SARS-CoV-2 variants. Study-wide context: As a participant in COV1001, the donor was in the Ad26.COV2.S trial arm. Study-level findings and limits: Recipients of either vaccine or placebo displayed similar breadth of non-spike TCRs.

Clones were sequenced by immunoSEQ multiplex PCR, and TCRdb holds only the in-frame ones, with some missing. The table records about 350,000 clones, approximately 84% of them present only once. Treatment given: roughly 19 received Ad26.COV2.S at low or high dose, single or two shots; 5 received placebo; per-sample allocation not given. Specimens were obtained on day 63 following the first vaccine or placebo injection. A Boston adult aged 18-55 years was the donor. Vaccination used an Ad26 vector expressing Wuhan-strain SARS-CoV-2 spike. This clone was observed a few times. The antigen remains undetermined. Losses at the gene ends were 6 bases for V and 2 bases for J; bases not matched to a gene: 8. The CDR3 is 16 residues long. Germline CDR1 is SEHNR and CDR2 is FQNEAQ (reference sequence).

The TCR sequence derives from a person aged 18-60 years who received the Ad26.COV2.S COVID-19 vaccine or a placebo. Sequences were derived from peripheral blood, sampled in a trial of Ad26.COV2.S vaccine versus placebo. The rearrangement uses TRBV7-9 and TRBJ2-1, with TRBD1 matching 9 bases. CDR3 bases: TGTGCCAGCAGTCCAGGGGACAGGGTCACCTACAATGAGCAGTTCTTC. It encodes CASSPGDRVTYNEQFF.